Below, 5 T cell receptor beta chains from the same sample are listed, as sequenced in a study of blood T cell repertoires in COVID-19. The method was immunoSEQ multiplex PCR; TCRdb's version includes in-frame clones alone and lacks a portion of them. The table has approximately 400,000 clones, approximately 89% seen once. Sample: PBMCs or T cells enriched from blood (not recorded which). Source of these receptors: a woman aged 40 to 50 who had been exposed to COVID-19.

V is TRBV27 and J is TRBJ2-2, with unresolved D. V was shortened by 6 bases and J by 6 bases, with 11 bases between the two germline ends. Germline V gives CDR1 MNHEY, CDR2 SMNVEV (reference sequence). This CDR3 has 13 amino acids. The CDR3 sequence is CASRLGLSGELFF. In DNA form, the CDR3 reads TGTGCCAGCAGATTAGGGCTATCCGGGGAGCTGTTTTTT.

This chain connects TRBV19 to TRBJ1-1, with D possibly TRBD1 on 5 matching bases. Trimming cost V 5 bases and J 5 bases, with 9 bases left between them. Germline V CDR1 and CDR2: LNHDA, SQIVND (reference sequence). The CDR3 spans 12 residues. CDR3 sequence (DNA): TGTGCCAGTAGTCACAGGAGAACTGAAGCTTTCTTT. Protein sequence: CASSHRRTEAFF.

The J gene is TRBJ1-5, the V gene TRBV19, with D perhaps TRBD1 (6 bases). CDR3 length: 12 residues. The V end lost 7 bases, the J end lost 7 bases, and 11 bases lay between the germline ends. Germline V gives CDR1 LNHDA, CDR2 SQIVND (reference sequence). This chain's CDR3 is CASTQGFQPQHF. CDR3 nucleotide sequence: TGTGCCAGTACCCAGGGGTTCCAGCCCCAGCATTTT.

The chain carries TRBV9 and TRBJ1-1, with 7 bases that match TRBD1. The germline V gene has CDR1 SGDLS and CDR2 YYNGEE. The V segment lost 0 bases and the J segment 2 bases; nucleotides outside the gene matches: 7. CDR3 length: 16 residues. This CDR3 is CASSVGPNRGNTEAFF. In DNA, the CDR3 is TGTGCCAGCAGCGTAGGACCCAACAGGGGCAACACTGAAGCTTTCTTT.

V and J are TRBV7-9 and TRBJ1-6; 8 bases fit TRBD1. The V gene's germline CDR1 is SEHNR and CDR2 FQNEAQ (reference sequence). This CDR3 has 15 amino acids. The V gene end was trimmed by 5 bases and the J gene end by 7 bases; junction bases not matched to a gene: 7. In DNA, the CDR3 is TGTGCCAGCAGCCAAGGCACAGGGGGAAATTCACCCCTCCACTTT. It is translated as CASSQGTGGNSPLHF.